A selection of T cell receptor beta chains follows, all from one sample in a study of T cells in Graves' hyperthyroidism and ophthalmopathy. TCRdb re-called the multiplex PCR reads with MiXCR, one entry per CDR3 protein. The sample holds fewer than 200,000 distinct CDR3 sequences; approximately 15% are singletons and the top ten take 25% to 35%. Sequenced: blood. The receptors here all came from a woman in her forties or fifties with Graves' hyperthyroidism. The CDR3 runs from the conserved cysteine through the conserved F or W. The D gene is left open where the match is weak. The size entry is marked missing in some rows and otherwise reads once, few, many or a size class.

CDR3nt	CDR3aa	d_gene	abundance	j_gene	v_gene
TGCAGCGTTGAAGATACCGGGAGGCCCTACGAGCAGTACTTC	CSVEDTGRPYEQYF	TRBD2	many	TRBJ2-7	TRBV29-1
TGTGCCAGCGAGGGGACTAACAAAAACATTCAGTACTTC	CASEGTNKNIQYF	TRBD2	.	TRBJ2-4	TRBV12-3/TRBV12-4
TGTGCCACCAGCAGAGATACTCTAGCGGGGGGGGGGCCGGATACGCAGTATTTT	CATSRDTLAGGGPDTQYF	TRBD2	.	TRBJ2-3	TRBV15
TGTGCCAGCAGAGCGCAAGAGAACACTGAAGCTTTCTTT	CASRAQENTEAFF	.	.	TRBJ1-1	TRBV6-1
TGCGCCAGCAGCCAACTCACAGGGGGAACTAATGAAAAACTGTTTTTT	CASSQLTGGTNEKLFF	TRBD1	.	TRBJ1-4	TRBV4-1
TGCAGTGCTAGGGCCGGTTCTAGCACAGATACGCAGTATTTT	CSARAGSSTDTQYF	.	many	TRBJ2-3	TRBV20-1
TGCGCCAGCTCTCGAAATAGCGGGGGGGCCGCCAGCACAGATACGCAGTATTTT	CASSRNSGGAASTDTQYF	TRBD2	.	TRBJ2-3	TRBV5-1
TGTGCCAGCTCACCATTCTCCGGGACAACTACCGGGGAGCTGTTTTTT	CASSPFSGTTTGELFF	.	.	TRBJ2-2	TRBV18
TGTGCCAGCAGCTGGGGGCAGTGGGATGGCTACACCTTC	CASSWGQWDGYTF	.	few	TRBJ1-2	TRBV5-6
TGTGCCAGCAAAAATTCATACCTAACTAGCACAGATACGCAGTATTTT	CASKNSYLTSTDTQYF	.	many	TRBJ2-3	TRBV6-1
TGCGCCAGCAGCCAAGATCACGGCGGGGGGGTTTTCAATGAGCAGTTCTTC	CASSQDHGGGVFNEQFF	TRBD2	few	TRBJ2-1	TRBV4-3
TGCGCCAGCAGCTTGGCAAGGGATCCCACAGATACGCAGTATTTT	CASSLARDPTDTQYF	.	.	TRBJ2-3	TRBV5-1
TGCAGTGCTAGAGGGCTCCGGGACAGACAAGAGACCCAGTACTTC	CSARGLRDRQETQYF	TRBD1	many	TRBJ2-5	TRBV20-1
TGCAGGGCCGGATCTGTCAGGGAAGAGACCCAGTACTTC	CRAGSVREETQYF	.	many	TRBJ2-5	TRBV20-1
TGTGCCAGCTCACCTCGGGCAGGGGACTTGAACACTGAAGCTTTCTTT	CASSPRAGDLNTEAFF	.	few	TRBJ1-1	TRBV18
TGTGCCAGCCTCGGGACAGGAGGTTTTGGCTACACCTTC	CASLGTGGFGYTF	TRBD1	many	TRBJ1-2	TRBV7-9
TGTGCCAGCAGCTACAGAGCCGGAGGGGGTGAGCAGTTCTTC	CASSYRAGGGEQFF	.	many	TRBJ2-1	TRBV7-3
TGTGCCACTGACTCAGGACAGGATGGAGGTACTGAAGCTTTCTTT	CATDSGQDGGTEAFF	TRBD1	many	TRBJ1-1	TRBV24-1
TGTGCCAGTAGGAGGGAGGTGGAGAGGGGCGAGCAGTACTTC	CASRREVERGEQYF	.	many	TRBJ2-7	TRBV19
TGTGCCAGCAGCCCACGCGGGGGGACCGGAGGCACAGATACGCAGTATTTT	CASSPRGGTGGTDTQYF	TRBD2	many	TRBJ2-3	TRBV11-2
TGCGCCAGCAGCCGAGATCACGGCGGGGGGGTTTTCAATGAGCAGTTCTTC	CASSRDHGGGVFNEQFF	TRBD2	.	TRBJ2-1	TRBV4-1
TGTGCCAGCAGCTTAGGAAGCAGGCCTCTGCCATACAATGAGCAGTTCTTC	CASSLGSRPLPYNEQFF	.	.	TRBJ2-1	TRBV11-3
TGCAGTGCCGAGGGACAGGGGAGTGGAAACACCATATATTTT	CSAEGQGSGNTIYF	TRBD1	few	TRBJ1-3	TRBV20-1
TGTGCCAGCAGCTTAAGGGACCCAAGCTCCTACAATGAGCAGTTCTTC	CASSLRDPSSYNEQFF	.	many	TRBJ2-1	TRBV7-9
TGTGCCAGCAGCTTACCGGGACAGGGGGCACACATTCAGTACTTC	CASSLPGQGAHIQYF	TRBD1	few	TRBJ2-4	TRBV5-6
TGTGCCACCCCTCGGGGGTCCGGGGAGCTGTTTTTT	CATPRGSGELFF	.	few	TRBJ2-2	TRBV7-9
TGTGCCAGCAGCTCTACTGCCGCGCCAGGCTCCTACAATGAGCAGTTCTTC	CASSSTAAPGSYNEQFF	.	.	TRBJ2-1	TRBV5-4
TGTGCCAGCAGCTTTGCTAGCGGAGTTCGTAACATTCAGTACTTC	CASSFASGVRNIQYF	TRBD2	many	TRBJ2-4	TRBV5-6
TGTGCCAGCAGTTACAGCCCCCGAGGAGCTAGCAATCAGCCCCAGCATTTT	CASSYSPRGASNQPQHF	.	many	TRBJ1-5	TRBV6-2/TRBV6-3
TGTGCCAGCAGCAAACAGGGGGGAACTAATGAAAAACTGTTTTTT	CASSKQGGTNEKLFF	TRBD1	many	TRBJ1-4	TRBV7-2
TGTGCCAGCAGCCAAGACCCCCCGGGCATCTATAATTCACCCCTCCACTTT	CASSQDPPGIYNSPLHF	.	few	TRBJ1-6	TRBV3-1
TGTGCCAGCAGTTACTGGGGACAGGGGGTCAACAATGAGCAGTTCTTC	CASSYWGQGVNNEQFF	TRBD1	many	TRBJ2-1	TRBV6-6
TGTGCCAGCAGCTTAAGTCGGGATAACTATGGCTACACCTTC	CASSLSRDNYGYTF	.	many	TRBJ1-2	TRBV7-2
TGTGCCAGCAGCGACGCAGGAAACTCTGGAAACACCATATATTTT	CASSDAGNSGNTIYF	.	many	TRBJ1-3	TRBV9
TGTGCCAGCAGCTTGAACCCGGGAAGGAATTCACCCCTCCACTTT	CASSLNPGRNSPLHF	.	many	TRBJ1-6	TRBV5-6
TGTGCCAGCAGTCTCGGACAGGGCTCCTACGAGCAGTACTTC	CASSLGQGSYEQYF	TRBD1	many	TRBJ2-7	TRBV27
TGTGCCAGCAGCTTAAGTTACGGGGCCGGACTTCACTACGAGCAGTACTTC	CASSLSYGAGLHYEQYF	.	many	TRBJ2-7	TRBV11-2
TGTGCCAGTAGTATTGTACCCACAGATACGCAGTATTTT	CASSIVPTDTQYF	.	.	TRBJ2-3	TRBV19
TGTGCCAGCAGCTCCGGGACAGGGAAGAATGAGCAGTACTTC	CASSSGTGKNEQYF	TRBD1	.	TRBJ2-7	TRBV5-6
TGTGCCAGCACCCCTATCGGGGGGGGATTCACAGATACGCAGTATTTT	CASTPIGGGFTDTQYF	TRBD2	many	TRBJ2-3	TRBV6-1
TGTGCCAGCAGCTTTCACCAAGGGGGGGGCGAGCAGTACTTC	CASSFHQGGGEQYF	.	many	TRBJ2-7	TRBV7-2
TGCGCCAGCAAGCGAGCAACTAATGAAAAACTGTTTTTT	CASKRATNEKLFF	.	many	TRBJ1-4	TRBV5-1
TGCGCCAGCAAATCTAGCGGGCAAGAGACCCAGTACTTC	CASKSSGQETQYF	TRBD2	many	TRBJ2-5	TRBV10-2
TGCGCCAGCAGCCCCGGGACAGACCGCACAGATACGCAGTATTTT	CASSPGTDRTDTQYF	TRBD1	large	TRBJ2-3	TRBV5-1
TGTGCCAGTAGTCCGGACAGGCCGACTGAAGCTTTCTTT	CASSPDRPTEAFF	TRBD1	.	TRBJ1-1	TRBV19